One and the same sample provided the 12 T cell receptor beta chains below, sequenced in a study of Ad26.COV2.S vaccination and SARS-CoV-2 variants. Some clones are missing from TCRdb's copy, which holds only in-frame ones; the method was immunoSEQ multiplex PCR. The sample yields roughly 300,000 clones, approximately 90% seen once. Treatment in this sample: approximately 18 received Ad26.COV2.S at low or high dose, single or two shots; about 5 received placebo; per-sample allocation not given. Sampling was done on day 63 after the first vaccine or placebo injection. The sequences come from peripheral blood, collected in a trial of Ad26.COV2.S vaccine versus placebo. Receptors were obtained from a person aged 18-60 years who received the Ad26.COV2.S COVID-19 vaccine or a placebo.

Here the CDR3 reads CASSPDQFTDTQYF. The CDR3 nucleotides read TGTGCCAGCTCACCCGATCAGTTCACAGATACGCAGTATTTT. The genes are TRBV18 and TRBJ2-3; D gene ambiguous. This CDR3 spans 14 amino acids. Germline lookup yields CDR1 KGHSH and CDR2 LQKENI. Trimming removed 3 bases at V and 2 bases at J, with 9 bases between.

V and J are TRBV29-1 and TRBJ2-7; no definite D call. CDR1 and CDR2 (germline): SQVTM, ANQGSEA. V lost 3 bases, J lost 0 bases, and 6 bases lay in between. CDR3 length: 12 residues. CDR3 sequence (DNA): TGCAGCGTTGAGAGGAGCTCCTACGAGCAGTACTTC. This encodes CSVERSSYEQYF.

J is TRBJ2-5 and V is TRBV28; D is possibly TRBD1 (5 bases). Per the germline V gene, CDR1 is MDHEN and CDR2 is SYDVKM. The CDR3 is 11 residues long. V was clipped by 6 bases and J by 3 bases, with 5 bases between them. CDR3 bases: TGTGCCAGCAGGACAGAAGAGACCCAGTACTTC. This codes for CASRTEETQYF.

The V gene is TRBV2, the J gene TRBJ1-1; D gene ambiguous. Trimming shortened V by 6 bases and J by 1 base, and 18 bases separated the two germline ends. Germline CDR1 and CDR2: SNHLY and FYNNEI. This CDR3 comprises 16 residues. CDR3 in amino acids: CASSMSRIGSNTEAFF. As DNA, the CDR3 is TGTGCCAGCAGCATGAGCCGGATAGGGTCGAACACTGAAGCTTTCTTT.

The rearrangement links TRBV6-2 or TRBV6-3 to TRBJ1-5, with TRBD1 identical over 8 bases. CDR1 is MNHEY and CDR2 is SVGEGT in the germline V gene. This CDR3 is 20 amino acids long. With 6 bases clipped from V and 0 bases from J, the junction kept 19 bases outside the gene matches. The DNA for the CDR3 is TGTGCCAGCAGCCCCTTAAGGGGACAGGTCCTTTCATTTAGCAATCAGCCCCAGCATTTT. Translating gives CASSPLRGQVLSFSNQPQHF.

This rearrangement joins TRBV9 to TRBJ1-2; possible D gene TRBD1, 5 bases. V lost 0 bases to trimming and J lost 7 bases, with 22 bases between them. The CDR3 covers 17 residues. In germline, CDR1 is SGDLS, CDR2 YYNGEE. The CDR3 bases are TGTGCCAGCAGCGTAGAAAGACAGCAACCAATTATGAGTGGCTACACCTTC. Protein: CASSVERQQPIMSGYTF.

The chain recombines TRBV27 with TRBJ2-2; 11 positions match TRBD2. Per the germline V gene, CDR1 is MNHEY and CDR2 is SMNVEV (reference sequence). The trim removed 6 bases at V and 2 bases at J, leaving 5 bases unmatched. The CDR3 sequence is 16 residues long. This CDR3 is CASRGGLAVNTGELFF. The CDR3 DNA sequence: TGTGCCAGCAGGGGGGGACTAGCGGTTAACACCGGGGAGCTGTTTTTT.

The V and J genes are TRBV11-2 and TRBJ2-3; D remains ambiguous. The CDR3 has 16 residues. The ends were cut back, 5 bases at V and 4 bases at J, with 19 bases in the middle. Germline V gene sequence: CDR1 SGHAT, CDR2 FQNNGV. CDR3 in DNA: TGTGCCAGCAGCCATAGAACCAGTACGGCCTCAGATACGCAGTATTTT. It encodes CASSHRTSTASDTQYF.

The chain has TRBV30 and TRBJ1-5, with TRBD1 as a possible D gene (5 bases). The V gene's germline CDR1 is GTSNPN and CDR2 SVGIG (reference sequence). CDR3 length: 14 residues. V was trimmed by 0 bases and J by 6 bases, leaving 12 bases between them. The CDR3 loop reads CAWSVLRGVQPQHF. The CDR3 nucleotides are TGTGCCTGGAGTGTGCTTCGGGGGGTTCAGCCCCAGCATTTT.

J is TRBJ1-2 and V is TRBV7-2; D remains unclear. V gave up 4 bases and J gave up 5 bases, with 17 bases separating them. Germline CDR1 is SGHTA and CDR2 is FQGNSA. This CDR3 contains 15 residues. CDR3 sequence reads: CASSSDNVGVYGYTF. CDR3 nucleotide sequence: TGTGCCAGCAGCTCCGATAACGTCGGGGTTTATGGCTACACCTTC.

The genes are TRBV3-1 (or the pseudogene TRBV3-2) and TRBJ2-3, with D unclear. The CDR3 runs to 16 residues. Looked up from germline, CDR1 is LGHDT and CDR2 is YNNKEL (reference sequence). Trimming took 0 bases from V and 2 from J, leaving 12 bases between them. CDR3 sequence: CASSQDTSSPTDTQYF. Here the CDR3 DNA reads TGTGCCAGCAGCCAAGATACCAGCTCCCCCACAGATACGCAGTATTTT.

The CDR3 bases are TGTGCCAGTACCGACCAAGGAAATGGCTACACCTTC. This codes for CASTDQGNGYTF. The genes are TRBV19 and TRBJ1-2; D ambiguous. V lost 7 bases and J 6 bases, leaving 12 bases between the germline ends. Germline CDR1 reads LNHDA; CDR2 reads SQIVND (reference sequence). This CDR3 is built from 12 residues.